This T cell receptor (beta chain) was sequenced during a study of blood T cell repertoires in COVID-19. Study-level information: From T cells, B-cell-depleted T cells, or PBMCs came the material, which was cDNA or gDNA.

In this sample, this clone turned up many times. In the authors' methods: Reference gene primer amplification gave estimated nucleated cell counts. Some clones are missing from TCRdb's copy, which holds only in-frame ones; the method was immunoSEQ multiplex PCR. V, J and clone size are those of that table, while D and trimming were read from the DNA. The repertoire holds some 130,000 clones, with over 60% as singletons. The sample comprised peripheral blood. The source of this sequence is a woman in her 70s with acute or convalescent COVID-19.

DNA for the CDR3: TGTGCCAGCAGTGAGAAGGGGGACACCTATAATTCACCCCTCCACTTT. Its translation: CASSEKGDTYNSPLHF. The V call is TRBV2, the J call TRBJ1-6; TRBD1 might be the D (6 bases). The CDR3 loop spans 16 amino acids. The germline CDR1 and CDR2 sequences are SNHLY and FYNNEI. V dropped 3 bases and J dropped 2 bases, with 11 bases sitting between them.